Below are 28 T cell receptor beta chains sequenced from a single sample in a study of Graves' ophthalmopathy and Graves' hyperthyroidism. Investigators amplified TCR beta CDR3 regions from RNA transcripts. After a first-round RT-PCR with HTBI primers, a second-round multiplex PCR was run. One entry per CDR3 protein, called by TCRdb with MiXCR from the multiplex PCR reads. The data hold roughly 300,000 distinct CDR3 sequences, with roughly 15% observed a single time. Material: peripheral blood. The receptors come from an adult man with Graves' ophthalmopathy.

The sample holds many counts of this clonotype. This chain links TRBV12-5 with TRBJ1-2; D is perhaps TRBD1 (5 bases). This CDR3 is 18 amino acids long. Trimming pared 2 bases from V and 0 bases from J, leaving 19 bases between. CDR1 and CDR2 from the germline V gene are LGHNT and FRNRAP. This chain's CDR3 is CASGLLLDQGRANYGYTF. The CDR3, as DNA: TGTGCTAGTGGTTTGTTGTTGGATCAGGGTAGAGCTAACTATGGCTACACCTTC.

This rearrangement joins TRBV7-8 to TRBJ2-7, with D uncertain. The germline CDR1 and CDR2 sequences are SGHVS and FQNEAQ. This CDR3 has 13 amino acids. The V end lost 5 bases, the J end lost 3 bases, and 11 bases lay between the germline ends. Here the CDR3 DNA reads TGTGCCAGCAGCCCCCGGGCCCGCTACGAGCAGTACTTC. It encodes CASSPRARYEQYF.

This clonotype was recorded only once. A much larger clone sits a single nucleotide away, making a read error possible. The chain has TRBV7-2 and TRBJ1-1, with TRBD1 as a possible D gene (6 bases). The germline V gene has CDR1 SGHTA and CDR2 FQGNSA. This CDR3 has 14 amino acids. This CDR3 is CASSSQGRGTEALF. CDR3 nucleotides: TGTGCCAGCAGCTCACAGGGTAGGGGCACTGAAGCTCTCTTT.

This clonotype occurred many times. This chain links TRBV15 with TRBJ1-1; no firm D call. V was shortened by 0 bases and J by 4 bases, with 27 bases between the two germline ends. There are 20 residues in the CDR3. CDR1 LNHNV and CDR2 YYDKDF come from the germline V gene (reference sequence). CDR3 residues: CATSRDSSSGVAGGLTEAFF. Written as DNA, the CDR3 is TGTGCCACCAGCAGAGATTCTTCAAGTGGGGTAGCGGGTGGTCTCACTGAAGCTTTCTTT.

This clonotype was detected many times. V is TRBV11-2 and J is TRBJ1-5; D is perhaps TRBD1 (6 bases). The V gene lost 4 bases and the J gene lost 2 bases, with 18 bases spanning the gap. The germline CDR1 and CDR2 sequences are SGHAT and FQNNGV. This CDR3 region has 17 residues. The CDR3 protein is CASSSDRPLAGNQPQHF. As DNA, the CDR3 is TGTGCCAGCAGCTCGGACAGACCCTTGGCGGGCAATCAGCCCCAGCATTTT.

This chain links TRBV6-1 with TRBJ1-2, with D hard to call. The CDR3 extends over 13 amino acids. Germline-derived CDR1 and CDR2 are MNHNS and SASEGT. V shed 8 bases and J shed 4 bases, with 14 bases lying between them. The CDR3 bases are TGTGCCAGCGGCTTCTCCTCGGGCTATGGCTACACCTTC. This codes for CASGFSSGYGYTF.

In this sample, this clonotype turned up many times. This chain links TRBV6-1 with TRBJ2-5; D is possibly TRBD2 (5 bases). V gave up 1 base and J gave up 7 bases, with 10 bases separating them. This CDR3 contains 13 residues. Germline V gene data show CDR1 as MNHNS and CDR2 as SASEGT. The CDR3 DNA is TGTGCCAGCAGTGAAGGAGGGATATGGACCCAGTACTTC. As protein: CASSEGGIWTQYF.

Many counts were recorded for this clonotype. This chain links TRBV10-3 with TRBJ2-4; D is perhaps TRBD1 or TRBD2 (6 bases each). The CDR3 covers 14 residues. CDR1 is ENHRY, CDR2 SYGVKD, per germline. V lost 3 bases to trimming and J lost 9 bases, with 15 bases between them. CDR3 DNA: TGTGCCATCAGTGAACGAGGGGGGCGAGGCATTCAGTACTTC. Translated, it gives CAISERGGRGIQYF.

The chain is built from TRBV3-1 and TRBJ1-5; TRBD1 agrees at 7 bases. Trimming removed 5 bases from V and 13 bases from J; junction bases left unmatched: 11. The CDR3 is made up of 13 amino acids. Germline-derived CDR1 and CDR2 are LGHDT and YNNKEL (reference sequence). The CDR3 loop is CASSFETTGPQHF. Written as DNA, the CDR3 is TGTGCCAGCAGCTTCGAGACGACAGGGCCACAGCATTTT.

At least ten counts were recorded for this clonotype. The genes are TRBV5-1 and TRBJ2-7, with 7 positions matching TRBD1. Germline CDR1 reads SGHRS; CDR2 reads YFSETQ. The trim removed 2 bases at V and 2 bases at J, leaving 13 bases unmatched. This CDR3 region has 17 residues. CDR3 amino acids: CASSFNAGTAIPYEQYF. The DNA for the CDR3 is TGCGCCAGCAGCTTCAATGCCGGGACAGCAATCCCCTACGAGCAGTACTTC.

The chain carries TRBV7-9 and TRBJ2-7; D possibly uses TRBD1 or TRBD2 (5 bases each). Between the trimmed V and J ends, which lost 4 bases and 7 bases, there was a span of 11 bases. Germline V gives CDR1 SEHNR, CDR2 FQNEAQ (reference sequence). The CDR3 totals 12 residues. CDR3 in DNA: TGTGCCAGCAGCTCTGGGACGGGGGAGCAGTACTTC. It yields the protein CASSSGTGEQYF.

This clonotype showed up many times. The V gene is TRBV10-3, the J gene TRBJ2-5; the D gene is possibly TRBD2 (5 bases). The CDR3 contains 13 residues. CDR1 is ENHRY, CDR2 SYGVKD, per germline. Trimming took 2 bases from V and 4 from J, leaving 8 bases between them. CDR3 in amino acids: CAISETSGETQYF. CDR3 in DNA: TGTGCCATCAGTGAGACAAGCGGAGAGACCCAGTACTTC.

In its sample, this clonotype was seen many times. The chain is built from TRBV2 and TRBJ2-5; D is ambiguous. The CDR3 spans 13 residues. Germline CDR1 and CDR2: SNHLY and FYNNEI. V was shortened by 8 bases and J by 5 bases, with 15 bases between the two germline ends. DNA of the CDR3: TGTGCCAGCTTCTCACACCAACGGGAGACCCAGTACTTC. It yields the protein CASFSHQRETQYF.

This clonotype has at least ten counts. CDR3: CASSSRVTSGYTF. CDR3 bases: TGTGCCAGCAGCTCGAGGGTAACTAGCGGCTACACCTTC. The chain links TRBV28 to TRBJ1-2; D is unresolved. The CDR3 runs to 13 residues. The germline V gene has CDR1 MDHEN and CDR2 SYDVKM. Trimming stripped 6 bases from V and 8 bases from J, with 16 bases between.

This clonotype was detected ten times or more. The chain is built from TRBV12-3 or TRBV12-4 and TRBJ1-2; TRBD1 agrees at 10 bases. Losses at the gene ends were 6 bases for V and 6 bases for J; bases not matched to a gene: 10. The CDR3 totals 15 residues. CDR3 protein: CASSVDRGRGNGYTF. The CDR3 DNA reads TGTGCCAGCAGCGTCGACAGGGGGCGGGGTAATGGCTACACCTTC.

This clonotype showed up many times. The chain is built from TRBV13 and TRBJ2-7, with TRBD2 matching 8 bases. The CDR3 contains 15 residues. Germline V gene sequence: CDR1 PRHDT, CDR2 FYEKMQ (reference sequence). The V and J ends lost 0 bases and 2 bases, in that order; junction bases with no gene match: 3. The CDR3, as DNA: TGTGCCAGCAGCTTAGGTCGGGGGGGAGCCTACGAGCAGTACTTC. The encoded protein is CASSLGRGGAYEQYF.

The sample holds many counts of this clonotype. The chain uses TRBV5-1 and TRBJ2-5; D possibly corresponds to TRBD2 (6 bases). The CDR3 sequence is 16 residues long. Per the germline V gene, CDR1 is SGHRS and CDR2 is YFSETQ. V gave up 0 bases and J gave up 5 bases, with 17 bases separating them. The CDR3: CASSLARSRGVETQYF. The CDR3 DNA sequence: TGCGCCAGCAGCTTGGCCCGGTCGCGGGGCGTTGAGACCCAGTACTTC.

With respect to this clonotype: A much larger clone differs from this one at a single base, so this may be a read error. The V call is TRBV20-1, the J call TRBJ1-5; D call uncertain. The CDR3 length is 16 residues. V was pared by 0 bases and J by 3 bases, with 15 bases between. The germline gives CDR1 DFQATT, CDR2 SNEGSKA (reference sequence). CDR3 amino acids: CSARDSSGYINQPQHF. The DNA for the CDR3 is TGCAGTGCTAGAGATAGTTCAGGATATATCAATCAGCCCCAGCATTTT.

This chain links TRBV12-3 or TRBV12-4 with TRBJ1-1; 9 bases line up with TRBD1. CDR3 length: 14 residues. With V trimmed by 5 bases and J by 5 bases, 6 bases remained unmatched. The CDR3 here is CASSMRQGGTEAFF. As DNA, the CDR3 is TGTGCCAGCAGTATGCGACAGGGGGGGACTGAAGCTTTCTTT.

This clonotype has at least ten counts. This chain joins TRBV6-2 or TRBV6-3 and TRBJ2-7, with 7 bases that match TRBD1. Germline CDR1 is MNHEY and CDR2 is SVGEGT. The CDR3 loop spans 13 amino acids. The ends lost 10 bases at V and 1 base at J; junction bases unmatched: 7. CDR3 nucleotides: TGTGCCACCCAAGGACAGGCGTCCTACGAGCAGTACTTC. Translation gives CATQGQASYEQYF.

This clonotype was counted at least ten times. The V gene is TRBV20-1, the J gene TRBJ1-2, with 9 bases identical to TRBD1. The V and J ends lost 2 bases and 3 bases, in that order; junction bases with no gene match: 19. This CDR3 has 19 residues. Germline V gene data show CDR1 as DFQATT and CDR2 as SNEGSKA (reference sequence). The DNA of the CDR3 is TGCAGTGCTAGAAGCCTCCGAGCTGGACAGGGGAAAGAATACTATGGCTACACCTTC. Its protein is CSARSLRAGQGKEYYGYTF.

The chain carries TRBV6-1 and TRBJ1-6; D not resolved. The ends were cut back, 6 bases at V and 7 bases at J, with 19 bases in the middle. Looked up from germline, CDR1 is MNHNS and CDR2 is SASEGT. CDR3 length: 16 residues. The CDR3, as DNA: TGTGCCAGCAGCCCCAAAAAGCAACGGCAGAATTCACCCCTCCACTTT. It translates to CASSPKKQRQNSPLHF.

The table lists this clonotype with a few counts. Since a much larger clone is just one base distant, this may be a read error. This rearrangement joins TRBV6-1 to TRBJ2-7, with unresolved D. V was cut by 7 bases and J by 9 bases, with 13 bases left in between. The CDR3 totals 11 residues. CDR1 and CDR2 (germline): MNHNS, SASEGT. The CDR3: CASIAPLGQYF. The CDR3 nucleotides read TGTGCCAGCATCGCTCCCCTCGGGCAGTACTTC.

This clonotype was recorded at least ten times. The rearrangement uses TRBV12-3 or TRBV12-4 and TRBJ2-7, with TRBD1 matching over 7 bases. CDR3 length: 14 amino acids. Trimming took 3 bases from V and 2 from J; bases not matched to a gene: 4. This CDR3 reads CASSFGTVPYEQYF. CDR3 nucleotides: TGTGCCAGCAGTTTTGGGACAGTCCCCTACGAGCAGTACTTC.

This clonotype was seen at least ten times. This rearrangement joins TRBV20-1 to TRBJ2-7, with 9 nucleotides matching TRBD1. V shed 5 bases and J 2 bases; nucleotides not matched to a gene: 4. The CDR3 length is 13 residues. Per germline, CDR1 DFQATT and CDR2 SNEGSKA (reference sequence). CDR3 region: CSADRDRAYEQYF. DNA of the CDR3: TGCAGTGCTGACCGGGACAGGGCCTACGAGCAGTACTTC.

The chain couples TRBV27 to TRBJ1-1; 8 bases are a match to TRBD1. With 6 bases clipped from V and 1 base from J, the junction kept 13 bases outside the gene matches. From germline, CDR1 is MNHEY and CDR2 SMNVEV (reference sequence). This CDR3 contains 17 residues. The CDR3 DNA is TGTGCCAGCAGCCTCATCACAGGGGGAAAAGAGAACACTGAAGCTTTCTTT. The encoded protein is CASSLITGGKENTEAFF.

Points on this clonotype: Germline is not matched at one junction end, which may reflect a read error. The CDR3 nucleotides are TGTGCCAGCAGGTCCATGGGAGACGGTAAAGGCTACATCTTC. It encodes CASRSMGDGKGYIF. This rearrangement joins TRBV12-3 or TRBV12-4 to TRBJ1-2; D ambiguous. CDR3 length equals 14 residues.

This clonotype was detected ten times or more. V gene TRBV24-1 combines with J gene TRBJ2-2; 7 bases are a match to TRBD1. CDR1 and CDR2 (germline): KGHDR, SFDVKD. This CDR3 spans 15 amino acids. J was trimmed by 1 base and V by 9 bases; bases with no gene match: 7. The CDR3 nucleotides are TGTGCCACCTCCCGACAGGGACGGAACACCGGGGAGCTGTTTTTT. Its translation: CATSRQGRNTGELFF.